Below, 16 T cell receptor beta chains from the same sample are listed, as sequenced in a study of CD8 T cells in ankylosing spondylitis. Whole-study findings and limits: The study identified a TCR beta motif of roughly eight highly homologous variants that appeared characteristic of ankylosing spondylitis blood.

The antigens for these receptors are not known. Via MiXCR, TCRdb re-called the 5' RACE reads, giving one row per CDR3 protein. The profile covers 350,000 or so distinct CDR3 sequences, with approximately 8% appearing a single time and approximately 14% taken by the ten largest. The sequenced sample was blood, either unsorted or a sorted T cell fraction (not recorded which). The receptors come from a male donor with ankylosing spondylitis.

This clonotype was seen many times. The V call is TRBV12-3 or TRBV12-4, the J call TRBJ2-7; 10 bases map to TRBD2. With 8 bases clipped from V and 6 bases from J, the junction kept 10 bases outside the gene matches. The CDR3 is 14 residues long. The CDR3 loop reads CASWAGTSVGEQYF. CDR3 DNA: TGTGCCAGCTGGGCCGGGACTAGCGTAGGCGAGCAGTACTTC.

V and J are TRBV12-3 or TRBV12-4 and TRBJ1-1, with a possible D match to TRBD1 (5 bases). The V end lost 5 bases, the J end lost 5 bases, and 18 bases lay between the germline ends. This CDR3 is 15 amino acids long. The CDR3 region is CASSPQGAGLTEAFF. The CDR3 nucleotides are TGTGCCAGCAGTCCACAAGGCGCGGGGCTTACTGAAGCTTTCTTT.

In this sample, this clonotype turned up many times. The chain links TRBV7-2 to TRBJ2-1; D is uncertain. The CDR3 is made up of 13 amino acids. Germline V gene sequence: CDR1 SGHTA, CDR2 FQGNSA. Trimming took 1 base from V and 5 from J, leaving 6 bases between them. As DNA, the CDR3 is TGTGCCAGCAGCTTAGGCCGGAACAATGAGCAGTTCTTC. This codes for CASSLGRNNEQFF.

This clonotype was detected a few times. CDR3 coding DNA: TGCGCCAGCAGCCCGGACCCCGGGGAGCTGTTTTTT. Translating it yields CASSPDPGELFF. J is TRBJ2-2 and V is TRBV5-1; D is unclear. The CDR3 is made up of 12 amino acids. V gave up 4 bases and J gave up 6 bases, with 7 bases separating them. Looked up from germline, CDR1 is SGHRS and CDR2 is YFSETQ. Supplemented by reference TRBV5-1 and TRBJ2-2, the full variable domain reads KAGVTQTPRYLIKTRGQQVTLSCSPISGHRSVSWYQQTPGQGLQFLFEYFSETQRNKGNFPGRFSGRQFSNSRSEMNVSTLELGDSALYLCASSPDPGELFFGEGSRLTVL.

The sample holds a few counts of this clonotype. The chain uses TRBV9 and TRBJ1-1, with 7 bases fitting TRBD1. The CDR3 contains 15 residues. Germline V gene data show CDR1 as SGDLS and CDR2 as YYNGEE. V trimming: 0 bases; J trimming: 4 bases; junction bases outside the gene matches: 6. The CDR3 DNA reads TGTGCCAGCAGCGTAGGTCAGGGGGTTGGCACTGAAGCTTTCTTT. This translates into CASSVGQGVGTEAFF.

Ten or more counts support this clonotype. The chain is built from TRBV20-1 and TRBJ1-5; 11 bases are a match to TRBD1. V lost 4 bases, J lost 6 bases, and 5 bases stayed unmatched. The CDR3 length is 14 residues. Germline CDR1 and CDR2: DFQATT and SNEGSKA (reference sequence). The CDR3, as DNA: TGCAGTGCTATAAGGGACAGGGGGGTTCAGCCCCAGCATTTT. It specifies CSAIRDRGVQPQHF.

The gene calls are TRBV5-1 and TRBJ2-7, with D perhaps assigned TRBD1 or TRBD2 (5 bases each). Trimming shortened V by 4 bases and J by 3 bases, and 17 bases separated the two germline ends. This CDR3 has 15 amino acids. Germline values: CDR1 SGHRS, CDR2 YFSETQ. CDR3 bases: TGCGCCAGCAGCGAAGGGACCTCGGTATTCTACGAGCAGTACTTC. Residues: CASSEGTSVFYEQYF.

The V and J genes are TRBV24-1 and TRBJ2-1; D gene ambiguous. This CDR3 region has 11 residues. Germline loops: CDR1 KGHDR, CDR2 SFDVKD. V lost 7 bases and J 3 bases, leaving 3 bases between the germline ends. CDR3 in DNA: TGTGCCACCAGCTACTACAATGAGCAGTTCTTC. It yields the protein CATSYYNEQFF.

This clonotype appeared a few times. V gene TRBV12-3 or TRBV12-4 combines with J gene TRBJ1-5; D gene unclear. V dropped 0 bases and J dropped 7 bases, with 10 bases sitting between them. The CDR3 runs to 14 residues. In DNA, the CDR3 is TGTGCCAGCAGTTTAGCGATTGTGAGGCAGCCCCAGCATTTT. Amino acids: CASSLAIVRQPQHF.

Details on this clonotype: Germline and junction disagree at one end, which may indicate a read error. This sequence joins TRBV5-1 and TRBJ2-1, with 7 bases matching TRBD1. This CDR3 contains 15 residues. Germline V lookup: CDR1 SGHRS, CDR2 YFSETQ. The CDR3 reads CASSLGQWVINEQFF. CDR3 DNA sequence: TGCGCCAGCAGTTTGGGACAGTGGGTAATCAATGAGCAGTTCTTC.

This clonotype showed up many times. The rearrangement joins TRBV6-4 to TRBJ2-3; 12 bases align to TRBD2. Germline V lookup: CDR1 MRHNA, CDR2 SNTAGT. J was trimmed by 3 bases and V by 4 bases; bases with no gene match: 5. The CDR3 has 16 amino acids. CDR3 protein: CASSALAGGPTDTQYF. The CDR3 DNA is TGTGCCAGCAGTGCCCTAGCGGGAGGGCCTACAGATACGCAGTATTTT.

This clonotype has a count of ten or more. The chain carries TRBV29-1 and TRBJ1-3, with a tentative D call TRBD1 (5 bases). This CDR3 comprises 16 residues. V was cut by 4 bases and J by 2 bases, with 18 bases left in between. Germline CDR1 reads SQVTM; CDR2 reads ANQGSEA. The CDR3 here is CSVVPPQGETGNTIYF. CDR3 DNA: TGCAGCGTTGTGCCCCCGCAGGGCGAGACTGGAAACACCATATATTTT.

The sample holds a few counts of this clonotype. J is TRBJ2-1 and V is TRBV29-1; 8 bases agree with TRBD2. The CDR3 extends over 18 amino acids. In germline, CDR1 is SQVTM, CDR2 ANQGSEA. CDR3 region: CRSFRLASIVSSYNEQFF. In DNA form, the CDR3 reads TGCAGATCATTTCGACTAGCGTCGATCGTTAGCTCCTACAATGAGCAGTTCTTC.

The gene calls are TRBV7-2 and TRBJ2-7; tentatively, D is TRBD1 or TRBD2 (5 bases each). V was clipped by 3 bases and J by 5 bases, with 14 bases between them. The CDR3 has 14 residues. Germline values: CDR1 SGHTA, CDR2 FQGNSA. CDR3 DNA: TGTGCCAGCAGCTTGGGGGTCTGGCTAAACGAGCAGTACTTC. This translates into CASSLGVWLNEQYF.

The chain links TRBV12-3 or TRBV12-4 to TRBJ1-3; 8 positions agree with TRBD1. With 9 bases clipped from V and 2 bases from J, the junction kept 9 bases outside the gene matches. The CDR3 is 15 residues long. The CDR3 is CARRQGTNAGNTIYF. The DNA of the CDR3 is TGTGCCAGAAGACAGGGGACTAATGCTGGAAACACCATATATTTT.

The V call is TRBV7-8, the J call TRBJ2-7; possibly TRBD2 for D (6 bases). Germline loops: CDR1 SGHVS, CDR2 FQNEAQ. V lost 8 bases to trimming and J lost 0 bases, with 14 bases between them. This CDR3 has 14 amino acids. The CDR3 sequence is CASQVLGGSYEQYF. In DNA form, the CDR3 reads TGTGCCAGCCAGGTATTGGGGGGCTCCTACGAGCAGTACTTC.